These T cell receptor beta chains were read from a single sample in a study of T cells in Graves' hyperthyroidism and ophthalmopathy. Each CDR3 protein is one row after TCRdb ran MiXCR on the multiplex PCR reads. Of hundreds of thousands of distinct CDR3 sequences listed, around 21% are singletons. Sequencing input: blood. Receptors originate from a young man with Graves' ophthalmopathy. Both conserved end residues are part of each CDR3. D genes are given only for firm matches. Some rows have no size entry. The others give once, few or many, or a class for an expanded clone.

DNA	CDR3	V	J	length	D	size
TGTGCCTGGAATCAGGGAAAAAAAGGGACCCAGTACTTC	CAWNQGKKGTQYF	TRBV30	TRBJ2-5	13	-	few
TGTGCCAGCAGCTTATGGGGACTAAACAATGAGCAGTTCTTC	CASSLWGLNNEQFF	TRBV7-2	TRBJ2-1	14	TRBD2	-
TGTGCCAGCAGCTTGTCAAGCGGGACCAGCTCCTACGAGCAGTACTTC	CASSLSSGTSSYEQYF	TRBV5-4	TRBJ2-7	16	TRBD2	-
TGTGCCAGCAGTCCCCACGAAGACGGGAGCAATCAGCCCCAGCATTTT	CASSPHEDGSNQPQHF	TRBV28	TRBJ1-5	16	-	many
TGTGCCATCAGTGAGTCGAGGGAGAGCTCCTACAATGAGCAGTTCTTC	CAISESRESSYNEQFF	TRBV10-3	TRBJ2-1	16	-	few
TGTGCCAGCTCACCGCCTACGGTAACTAACTATGGCTACACCTTC	CASSPPTVTNYGYTF	TRBV18	TRBJ1-2	15	-	few
TGTGCCAGCTTCCACACAGATACGCAGTATTTT	CASFHTDTQYF	TRBV18	TRBJ2-3	11	-	-
TGTGCCACCAGCAGAGATCGAGGCGCTGGGCTGTTTTTT	CATSRDRGAGLFF	TRBV15	TRBJ2-2	13	-	few
TGTGCCAGCAGTTACAGAGACCGAGGGACACGATACAATGAGCAGTTCTTC	CASSYRDRGTRYNEQFF	TRBV6-5	TRBJ2-1	17	-	-
TGTGCCAGCAGTGACCGGTGGGCAGGTCTCGAGCAGTACTTC	CASSDRWAGLEQYF	TRBV2	TRBJ2-7	14	-	-
TGTGCCAGCAGTTTGGGGGGGTCGAGGGACATTCAGTACTTC	CASSLGGSRDIQYF	TRBV12-3/TRBV12-4	TRBJ2-4	14	TRBD2	-
TGTGCCAGCAGCTTGGGGACAGGGGGTTGGGAGACCCAGTACTTC	CASSLGTGGWETQYF	TRBV7-9	TRBJ2-5	15	TRBD1	-
TGTGCCAGCAGCTTCACCCGACAGGGGGTGGTGAACACTGAAGCTTTCTTT	CASSFTRQGVVNTEAFF	TRBV5-8	TRBJ1-1	17	TRBD1	-
TGTGCCTGGAGCCAAGACAGGTATCAGCCCCAGCATTTT	CAWSQDRYQPQHF	TRBV30	TRBJ1-5	13	-	-
TGCAGCGTTTCGGGGGGGTTTGGGGCCAACGTCCTGACTTTC	CSVSGGFGANVLTF	TRBV29-1	TRBJ2-6	14	TRBD2	once
TGCAGTGCTAGATCGCTGTCGGAAGGGGCCAAAAACATTCAGTACTTC	CSARSLSEGAKNIQYF	TRBV20-1	TRBJ2-4	16	-	-
TGTGCCAGCAGTTCCCGGTTGCTAGCCGCTGAGCAGTTCTTC	CASSSRLLAAEQFF	TRBV27	TRBJ2-1	14	-	-
TGCAGTGCTAGAGATGGGACTAGGGTGGAAGAGACCCAGTACTTC	CSARDGTRVEETQYF	TRBV20-1	TRBJ2-5	15	TRBD2	few
TGCGCCAGCAGCCCAGGGACTAGCGGGAGGCGTGGCGATGAGCAGTTCTTC	CASSPGTSGRRGDEQFF	TRBV5-1	TRBJ2-1	17	TRBD2	few
TGTGCCAGCAGCCCTACACCTAGCTCTGGAAACACCATATATTTT	CASSPTPSSGNTIYF	TRBV3-1	TRBJ1-3	15	-	few
TGTGCCAGCAGCTTAGACGGGACAGAACCCTACGAGCAGTACTTC	CASSLDGTEPYEQYF	TRBV7-2	TRBJ2-7	15	TRBD1	-
TGTGCCAGCAGTTGGTCAACGGGAGAAATCACCGGGGAGCTGTTTTTT	CASSWSTGEITGELFF	TRBV2	TRBJ2-2	16	-	many
TGTGCCAGCAGCCAAGACAGGGTTTCTGTCTACGAGCAGTACTTC	CASSQDRVSVYEQYF	TRBV11-2	TRBJ2-7	15	TRBD1	few
TGCAGTTTAATTACCACCTACGAGCAGTACTTC	CSLITTYEQYF	TRBV20-1	TRBJ2-7	11	-	few
TGTGCCAGCAGGACCGGGACTATCTACACAGATACGCAGTATTTT	CASRTGTIYTDTQYF	TRBV6-1	TRBJ2-3	15	TRBD2	few
TGTGCCAGCAGCCAATCGACAGGGGCCACGGGGACTGAAGCTTTCTTT	CASSQSTGATGTEAFF	TRBV3-1	TRBJ1-1	16	TRBD1	-
TGTGCCAGCCCACCGACCGGGAGGGCAGATACGCAGTATTTT	CASPPTGRADTQYF	TRBV18	TRBJ2-3	14	TRBD2	-
TGTGCCAGCAGCTTAGCTTCTCAGGGGAGCTCTGGAAACACCATATATTTT	CASSLASQGSSGNTIYF	TRBV7-9	TRBJ1-3	17	-	few
TGCAGCGTTGCCGAACCCCCCGCCGCAGATACGCAGTATTTT	CSVAEPPAADTQYF	TRBV29-1	TRBJ2-3	14	-	many
TGTGCCAGCAGGCAACGGGCTGGAAGCAATCAGCCCCAGCATTTT	CASRQRAGSNQPQHF	TRBV12-3/TRBV12-4	TRBJ1-5	15	-	many
TGTGCCAGCACTACTCAGGGGACCTCCTACAATGAGCAGTTCTTC	CASTTQGTSYNEQFF	TRBV6-2/TRBV6-3	TRBJ2-1	15	-	few
TGTGCCAGCAGGAGGGGCCTCTCTGGGGCCAACGTCCTGACTTTC	CASRRGLSGANVLTF	TRBV2	TRBJ2-6	15	-	-
TGCGCCAGCAGCTTGGTGGTGACTAGCGTAGGGGATGAGCAGTTCTTC	CASSLVVTSVGDEQFF	TRBV5-1	TRBJ2-1	16	TRBD2	many
TGTGCCAGCAGCCTCTGGGACAGACCTAGAGAAGCTTTCTTT	CASSLWDRPREAFF	TRBV7-9	TRBJ1-1	14	TRBD1	-
TGCGCCAGCAGCGTTGAGGGAGGGTTGGACACTGAAGCTTTCTTT	CASSVEGGLDTEAFF	TRBV4-3	TRBJ1-1	15	-	-
TGTGCCAGCAGTTCCGGGTGGGGCTACGAGCAGTACTTC	CASSSGWGYEQYF	TRBV27	TRBJ2-7	13	-	-
TGTGCCAGCAGCTTAGCGGAGTCTGGGACAGGGGGACATACGCCGTACTTC	CASSLAESGTGGHTPYF	TRBV7-9	TRBJ2-7	17	TRBD1	few
TGTGCCAGCAGCCTAAAGACAGGAACATACTACAATGAGCAGTTCTTC	CASSLKTGTYYNEQFF	TRBV7-9	TRBJ2-1	16	-	few
TGCGCCAGCAGCGAGGGGAACATGAACACTGAAGCTTTCTTT	CASSEGNMNTEAFF	TRBV5-1	TRBJ1-1	14	-	-
TGTGCCAGCAGATTGACAGGGTCTACTACCGGGGAGCTGTTTTTT	CASRLTGSTTGELFF	TRBV27	TRBJ2-2	15	TRBD1	few
TGTGCCTGGAGTGTACCTCGTGCGGGGGGGACCTCCTACGAGCAGTACTTC	CAWSVPRAGGTSYEQYF	TRBV30	TRBJ2-7	17	TRBD2	many
TGTGCCAGCAGTTTCGGGACTAGAGGCACAGATACGCAGTATTTT	CASSFGTRGTDTQYF	TRBV28	TRBJ2-3	15	TRBD2	few
TGTGCCAGCAGTTTAGGGTATAGACTAGCGGGAGATGAGCAGTTCTTC	CASSLGYRLAGDEQFF	TRBV12-3/TRBV12-4	TRBJ2-1	16	TRBD2	few
TGTGCCAGCAGTTGGGGACAGGCCCAAAACACTGAAGCTTTCTTT	CASSWGQAQNTEAFF	TRBV12-3/TRBV12-4	TRBJ1-1	15	TRBD1	many
TGTGCCAGTAGTATAGGGAGGACTAGCGGAGGAGGAGATACGCAGTATTTT	CASSIGRTSGGGDTQYF	TRBV19	TRBJ2-3	17	TRBD2	few
TGTGCCAGCAGTGGGACGGACGGAGTTGAGACCCAGTACTTC	CASSGTDGVETQYF	TRBV28	TRBJ2-5	14	-	-
TGTGCCAGCAGCTTAAGGGGGATCTACGAGCAGTACTTC	CASSLRGIYEQYF	TRBV5-6	TRBJ2-7	13	-	-
TGTGCCAGTAGCCGGGACTCCGGTTACGAGCAGTACTTC	CASSRDSGYEQYF	TRBV19	TRBJ2-7	13	-	-
TGTGCCAGCAGTACTGGGGTGGGGCAGTTCTTC	CASSTGVGQFF	TRBV6-2/TRBV6-3	TRBJ2-1	11	-	-
TGTGCCAGCAGTTACGCAGGGGAGAACACCGGGGAGCTGTTTTTT	CASSYAGENTGELFF	TRBV6-5	TRBJ2-2	15	-	many
TGTGCCAGCAGCGTAGTCTCCGGAGACCCCTACGAGCAGTACTTC	CASSVVSGDPYEQYF	TRBV9	TRBJ2-7	15	-	few
TGTGCCAGTCACCGAGGACAGGGCGAGCAGTACTTC	CASHRGQGEQYF	TRBV28	TRBJ2-7	12	TRBD1	many